A single sample is the source of the 31 T cell receptor beta chains below, sequenced in a study of regulatory T cells. Study-wide findings and caveats: In CD3G-deficient patients, conventional CD4+ T cells were enriched for hydrophobic CDR3 residues at positions 6 and 7.

The primer mix had 52 TRBV and 13 TRBJ primers. Data came from immunoSEQ multiplex PCR; TCRdb stores just in-frame clones and leaves some out. The sample includes some 29,000 clones, around 92% of them seen just once. Antigens of these TCRs are unknown. Sequenced: conventional CD4+ T cells sorted from blood. These receptors were taken from a person aged 18 to 30 with CD3G deficiency.

The chain employs TRBV6-1 and TRBJ2-3; 11 nucleotides align to TRBD2. This CDR3 region has 16 residues. Germline V lookup: CDR1 MNHNS, CDR2 SASEGT. V trimming: 4 bases; J trimming: 1 base; junction bases outside the gene matches: 4. CDR3 sequence (DNA): TGTGCCAGCAGTGGCTTAGCGGGAGGGGGCACAGATACGCAGTATTTT. Amino acid sequence: CASSGLAGGGTDTQYF.

V and J are TRBV9 and TRBJ2-3, with D unresolved. V lost 0 bases to trimming and J lost 0 bases, with 8 bases between them. This CDR3 contains 15 residues. Germline loops: CDR1 SGDLS, CDR2 YYNGEE. This CDR3 is CASSVARQSTDTQYF. Written as DNA, the CDR3 is TGTGCCAGCAGCGTAGCTCGGCAGAGCACAGATACGCAGTATTTT.

The chain is built from TRBV7-2 and TRBJ2-2, with D possibly matching TRBD1 (5 bases). V was pared by 5 bases and J by 5 bases, with 21 bases between. The length of the CDR3 is 17 residues. Germline values: CDR1 SGHTA, CDR2 FQGNSA. The CDR3 DNA reads as TGTGCCAGCAGCCCACACGCCAGGGTACGTCCGACCGGGGAGCTGTTTTTT. Its translation is CASSPHARVRPTGELFF.

This clone was counted a single time. V usage is TRBV19 and J usage is TRBJ2-7; 7 nucleotides line up with TRBD1. Germline assignment: CDR1 LNHDA and CDR2 SQIVND (reference sequence). Trimming took 4 bases from V and 10 from J; bases not matched to a gene: 10. CDR3 size: 13 residues. In DNA, the CDR3 is TGTGCCAGTAGTACCCGGCAGGGGGTGGCCCAGTACTTC. As protein: CASSTRQGVAQYF.

The chain carries TRBV7-2 and TRBJ1-2; tentative D call: TRBD1 (6 bases). The CDR3 runs 13 residues. With 3 bases removed from V and 2 bases from J, the gap between germline ends came to 7 bases. Germline CDR1 and CDR2: SGHTA and FQGNSA. This chain's CDR3 is CASSFGTNYGYTF. DNA for the CDR3: TGTGCCAGCAGCTTCGGGACAAACTATGGCTACACCTTC.

The V gene is TRBV19, the J gene TRBJ2-3, with D maybe TRBD2 (6 bases). Between the trimmed V and J ends, which lost 3 bases and 6 bases, there was a span of 13 bases. This CDR3 is 14 amino acids long. Per germline, CDR1 LNHDA and CDR2 SQIVND (reference sequence). The CDR3 reads CASSMTGEVDTQYF. For the CDR3, the DNA is TGTGCCAGTAGTATGACGGGAGAGGTTGATACGCAGTATTTT.

J is TRBJ2-1 and V is TRBV5-1; 8 nucleotides match TRBD2. Germline V gives CDR1 SGHRS, CDR2 YFSETQ. The CDR3 runs 16 residues. The ends lost 6 bases at V and 0 bases at J; junction bases unmatched: 8. The CDR3 bases are TGCGCCAGCACGGCGGGGGGAGGGCCCTCCTACAATGAGCAGTTCTTC. As protein: CASTAGGGPSYNEQFF.

V usage is TRBV30 and J usage is TRBJ2-3; D ambiguous. The CDR3 runs 14 residues. Deletions cut 5 bases from V and 2 bases from J, with 14 bases between. Germline lookup yields CDR1 GTSNPN and CDR2 SVGIG (reference sequence). CDR3 sequence: CAWGPKGHTDTQYF. The CDR3 bases are TGTGCCTGGGGTCCCAAGGGTCACACAGATACGCAGTATTTT.

The chain has TRBV6-1 and TRBJ1-2; the D is unclear. Germline assignment: CDR1 MNHNS and CDR2 SASEGT. This CDR3 contains 11 residues. V was cut by 1 base and J by 8 bases, with 5 bases left in between. In DNA, the CDR3 is TGTGCCAGCAGTGAAGTGACAGGCTACACCTTC. It translates to CASSEVTGYTF.

This chain uses TRBV5-1 with TRBJ2-1, with TRBD1 matching over 8 bases. Germline CDR1 reads SGHRS; CDR2 reads YFSETQ. The CDR3 consists of 15 residues. V lost 4 bases to trimming and J lost 5 bases; unmatched junction nucleotides: 8. CDR3 residues: CASSQGQGDNNEQFF. In DNA, the CDR3 is TGCGCCAGCAGCCAAGGACAGGGCGATAACAATGAGCAGTTCTTC.

J is TRBJ2-4 and V is TRBV6-5; D call uncertain. The V and J ends lost 6 bases and 3 bases respectively, with 9 bases between them. The length of the CDR3 is 13 residues. Germline V gene sequence: CDR1 MNHEY, CDR2 SVGAGI. CDR3 nucleotides: TGTGCCAGCAGACGACACGACAAAAACATTCAGTACTTC. It is translated as CASRRHDKNIQYF.

J is TRBJ2-3 and V is TRBV27; 10 positions agree with TRBD2. The germline V gene encodes CDR1 MNHEY and CDR2 SMNVEV (reference sequence). The CDR3 covers 16 residues. Unmatched junction bases numbered 10, after V lost 5 bases and J lost 5 bases. The CDR3 DNA is TGTGCCAGCAGTCCCGTGGGCAGCGGGGGGGGAGATACGCAGTATTTT. This translates into CASSPVGSGGGDTQYF.

V gene TRBV28 combines with J gene TRBJ1-2; perhaps TRBD1 as D (6 bases). Germline V CDR1 and CDR2: MDHEN, SYDVKM. V was clipped by 2 bases and J by 8 bases, with 12 bases between them. The CDR3 is 13 amino acids. The chain's CDR3 is CASSLANRAGYTF. CDR3 in DNA: TGTGCCAGCAGTTTAGCCAACAGGGCGGGCTACACCTTC.

V and J are TRBV28 and TRBJ2-3; D is unresolved. CDR3 length: 14 amino acids. CDR1 is MDHEN, CDR2 SYDVKM, per germline. The V and J ends lost 3 bases and 2 bases respectively, with 9 bases between them. CDR3: CASSLGSLTDTQYF. In nucleotides, the CDR3 is TGTGCCAGCAGTTTGGGCAGCCTCACAGATACGCAGTATTTT.

The rearrangement links TRBV19 to TRBJ2-5; 7 nucleotides agree with TRBD2. J lost 5 bases, V lost 3 bases, and 9 bases had no gene match. The CDR3 sequence is 15 residues long. Germline CDR1 is LNHDA and CDR2 is SQIVND (reference sequence). CDR3 amino acids: CASSISTSPWETQYF. The DNA of the CDR3 is TGTGCCAGTAGTATCTCGACTAGCCCGTGGGAGACCCAGTACTTC.

This chain connects TRBV30 to TRBJ2-3; D is perhaps TRBD2 (6 bases). The length of the CDR3 is 14 residues. Trimming left V 2 bases short and J 3 bases short, with 12 bases between. Germline assignment: CDR1 GTSNPN and CDR2 SVGIG (reference sequence). DNA for the CDR3: TGTGCCTGGAGTTTCGGCGGGAAGACAGATACGCAGTATTTT. Residues: CAWSFGGKTDTQYF.

The chain joins TRBV12-2 to TRBJ2-1; TRBD2, the table's D call, lacks a check against the DNA. TRBV12-2 is given as a pseudogene. This CDR3 has 16 residues. The CDR3 region is CASRLLTSGSGGEQFF. As DNA, the CDR3 is TGTGCAAGTCGCCTCCTGACTAGCGGGAGCGGCGGTGAGCAGTTCTTC.

The gene calls are TRBV28 and TRBJ1-6; possibly TRBD1 for D (6 bases). The CDR3 totals 16 residues. Per the germline V gene, CDR1 is MDHEN and CDR2 is SYDVKM. Trimming removed 6 bases at V and 7 bases at J, with 19 bases between. CDR3 coding DNA: TGTGCCAGCAGCCCTCCCGCCAGGGGCCCCAATTCACCCCTCCACTTT. Amino acids: CASSPPARGPNSPLHF. The full variable domain, rest sourced from reference TRBV28 and TRBJ1-6, is DVKVTQSSRYLVKRTGEKVFLECVQDMDHENMFWYRQDPGLGLRLIYFSYDVKMKEKGDIPEGYSVSREKKERFSLILESASTNQTSMYLCASSPPARGPNSPLHFGNGTRLTVT.

This clone came up a few times. The chain recombines TRBV6-5 with TRBJ1-2; TRBD1 matches at 7 bases. Germline V CDR1 and CDR2: MNHEY, SVGAGI. The CDR3 runs to 13 residues. The junction had 8 bases not matched to a gene; V was cut back by 3 bases and J by 10 bases. Here the CDR3 reads CASSYSRDRPYTF. The CDR3 coding sequence is TGTGCCAGCAGTTATTCACGGGACAGACCCTACACCTTC.

The V and J genes are TRBV19 and TRBJ2-2; TRBD2 might be the D (6 bases). With 10 bases removed from V and 7 bases from J, the gap between germline ends came to 25 bases. Germline V gene data show CDR1 as LNHDA and CDR2 as SQIVND (reference sequence). The CDR3 loop spans 16 amino acids. CDR3 coding DNA: TGTGCCACCTCTGATGGCCGCGCGGGGAGGAACGGGGAGCTGTTTTTT. The encoded protein is CATSDGRAGRNGELFF.

The chain uses TRBV7-9 and TRBJ2-1, with D unresolved. Looked up from germline, CDR1 is SEHNR and CDR2 is FQNEAQ (reference sequence). CDR3 length equals 16 residues. V was cut by 5 bases and J by 3 bases, with 17 bases left in between. The CDR3, as DNA: TGTGCCAGCAGCCAAACCCGCAGGTCTGGCTACAATGAGCAGTTCTTC. As protein: CASSQTRRSGYNEQFF.

This chain links TRBV19 with TRBJ2-1; D may be TRBD1 (6 bases). V lost 5 bases, J lost 8 bases, and 13 bases lay in between. Looked up from germline, CDR1 is LNHDA and CDR2 is SQIVND (reference sequence). This CDR3 has 13 residues. CDR3: CASSAHTGYEQFF. Written as DNA, the CDR3 is TGTGCCAGTAGTGCACATACAGGGTATGAGCAGTTCTTC.

V and J are TRBV18 and TRBJ2-1; 7 bases match TRBD1. V lost 6 bases to trimming and J lost 8 bases; unmatched junction nucleotides: 4. Germline values: CDR1 KGHSH, CDR2 LQKENI. The CDR3 sequence is 12 residues long. The CDR3 region is CASSRDRDEQFF. The CDR3 nucleotides read TGTGCCAGCTCCCGGGACAGAGATGAGCAGTTCTTC.

This chain uses TRBV18 with TRBJ2-1; D possibly uses TRBD1 or TRBD2 (5 bases each). The CDR3 contains 13 residues. V was clipped by 3 bases and J by 6 bases, with 9 bases between them. Germline values: CDR1 KGHSH, CDR2 LQKENI. The CDR3 DNA reads TGTGCCAGCTCACCCCGGGACCTCAATGAGCAGTTCTTC. It is translated as CASSPRDLNEQFF.

V gene TRBV5-1 combines with J gene TRBJ2-3; the D gene is possibly TRBD1 (5 bases). V was clipped by 4 bases and J by 4 bases, with 13 bases between them. Germline CDR1 reads SGHRS; CDR2 reads YFSETQ. The CDR3 sequence is 14 residues long. The CDR3 reads CASSNSGWPDTQYF. CDR3 coding DNA: TGCGCCAGCAGCAATTCAGGGTGGCCAGATACGCAGTATTTT.

V usage is TRBV21-1 and J usage is TRBJ1-2; the listed D gene, TRBD1, was not tested against the DNA. TRBV21-1 is tagged as a pseudogene. The CDR3 consists of 15 residues. The CDR3: CASSPGDRGPDGYTF. The DNA of the CDR3 is TGTGCCAGCAGCCCCGGGGACAGGGGGCCAGATGGCTACACCTTC.

The chain has TRBV2 and TRBJ2-5; D is possibly TRBD2 (7 bases). The CDR3 extends over 13 amino acids. From germline, CDR1 is SNHLY and CDR2 FYNNEI. V lost 7 bases, J lost 0 bases, and 9 bases lay in between. CDR3 nucleotide sequence: TGTGCCAGCATGGGGGGGCACCAAGAGACCCAGTACTTC. Translating it yields CASMGGHQETQYF.

The chain employs TRBV2 and TRBJ2-4; D is unresolved. Germline CDR1 is SNHLY and CDR2 is FYNNEI. V lost 9 bases to trimming and J lost 6 bases, with 9 bases between them. This CDR3 is built from 11 residues. CDR3 protein: CASSPGNIQYF. In DNA, the CDR3 is TGTGCCAGTTCTCCAGGAAACATTCAGTACTTC.

V usage is TRBV4-3 and J usage is TRBJ2-3, with D possibly matching TRBD2 (7 bases). This CDR3 comprises 17 residues. Deletions cut 4 bases from V and 4 bases from J, with 21 bases between. CDR1 LGHNA and CDR2 YSLEER come from the germline V gene. The CDR3 protein is CASSRKGGGEGADTQYF. In DNA, the CDR3 is TGCGCCAGCAGCCGGAAAGGAGGGGGGGAGGGAGCAGATACGCAGTATTTT.

The J gene is TRBJ1-2, the V gene TRBV5-1; D possibly corresponds to TRBD1 (6 bases). Trimming shortened V by 6 bases and J by 4 bases, and 25 bases separated the two germline ends. Germline values: CDR1 SGHRS, CDR2 YFSETQ. The CDR3 loop spans 17 amino acids. The CDR3: CASMLGGLTQNRYGYTF. The DNA for the CDR3 is TGCGCCAGCATGCTTGGGGGCCTTACGCAAAACCGCTATGGCTACACCTTC.

The chain has TRBV25-1 and TRBJ2-7; D is unclear. Germline V gene sequence: CDR1 MGHDK, CDR2 SYGVNS. V was pared by 4 bases and J by 9 bases, with 13 bases between. The CDR3 length is 12 residues. DNA for the CDR3: TGTGCCAGCAGTGGAGGACCCGAAGCGCAGTACTTC. Protein product: CASSGGPEAQYF.